This T cell receptor (beta chain) was recorded in a study of T cells after yellow fever vaccination. Findings and limits, study-wide: Most clones from primary vaccination resurfaced after the booster (about 96% CD4, less than 90% CD8).

A universal primer site and UMIs were added as TCR cDNA was made by 5'RACE template switching. TCRdb re-called the 5' RACE reads with MiXCR, one entry per CDR3 protein. The data show a few hundred thousand distinct CDR3 sequences, around 17% seen once. Concerning this clonotype itself: Its antigen is as yet unknown.

The CDR3 has 13 residues. V lost 8 bases and J 5 bases, leaving 15 bases between the germline ends. Germline V gene sequence: CDR1 MNHNS, CDR2 SASEGT. The V call is TRBV6-1, the J call TRBJ2-5; TRBD1 is a possible D gene (6 bases). The receptor's source is a man aged 18 to 35 who received the YFV17D yellow fever vaccine. This material consisted of PBMCs, taken around 5 days after the first yellow fever vaccination. CDR3 in amino acids: CASGQYGGETQYF. The CDR3 region has the DNA TGTGCCAGCGGACAGTACGGTGGCGAGACCCAGTACTTC.